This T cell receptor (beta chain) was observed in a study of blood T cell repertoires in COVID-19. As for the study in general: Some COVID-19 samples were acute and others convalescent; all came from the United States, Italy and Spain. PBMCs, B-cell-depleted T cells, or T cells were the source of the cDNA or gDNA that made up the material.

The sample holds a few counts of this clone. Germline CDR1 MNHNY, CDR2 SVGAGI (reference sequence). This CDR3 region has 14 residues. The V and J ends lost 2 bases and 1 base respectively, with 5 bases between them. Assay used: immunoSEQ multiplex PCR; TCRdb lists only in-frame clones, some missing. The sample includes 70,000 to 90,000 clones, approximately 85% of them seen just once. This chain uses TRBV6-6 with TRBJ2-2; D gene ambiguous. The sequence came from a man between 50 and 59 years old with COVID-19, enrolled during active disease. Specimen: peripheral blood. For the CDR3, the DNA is TGTGCCAGCAGTTACATGAGGAACACCGGGGAGCTGTTTTTT. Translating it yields CASSYMRNTGELFF.